This passage covers 30 T cell receptor beta chains from one sample sequenced in a study of T cell changes during pregnancy in multiple sclerosis. TCRdb's table, derived via immunoSEQ multiplex PCR, lists solely in-frame clones and lacks some. The data hold tens of thousands of clones, with roughly 90% observed a single time. The material was peripheral blood, obtained in the first trimester of pregnancy. These receptors were collected from a female donor in good health, enrolled as a control in a pregnancy study.

The gene calls are TRBV6-4 and TRBJ2-2, with TRBD1 matching 9 bases. Unmatched junction bases numbered 7, after V lost 0 bases and J lost 5 bases. The CDR3 has 17 amino acids. Germline V gene data show CDR1 as MRHNA and CDR2 as SNTAGT. The CDR3 is CASSDSLRDRATGELFF. The CDR3 region has the DNA TGTGCCAGCAGTGACTCTCTCCGGGACAGGGCTACCGGGGAGCTGTTTTTT.

This clone was counted a single time. The chain has TRBV7-9 and TRBJ2-7, with TRBD1 as a possible D gene (6 bases). This CDR3 region has 16 residues. Germline V lookup: CDR1 SEHNR, CDR2 FQNEAQ (reference sequence). Trimming shortened V by 1 base and J by 2 bases, and 15 bases separated the two germline ends. CDR3 sequence: CASSLVRGQLTYEQYF. The CDR3 coding sequence is TGTGCCAGCAGCTTAGTCCGGGGACAACTAACCTACGAGCAGTACTTC.

The chain uses TRBV4-2 and TRBJ2-1, with TRBD2 matching 10 bases. This CDR3 is 16 amino acids long. Germline loops: CDR1 LGHNA, CDR2 YNFKEQ. With 1 base clipped from V and 3 bases from J, the junction kept 3 bases outside the gene matches. For the CDR3, the DNA is TGTGCCAGCAGCCAAGGCCTAGCGGGAGACTACAATGAGCAGTTCTTC. Translating it yields CASSQGLAGDYNEQFF.

This chain connects TRBV19 to TRBJ2-7, with D uncertain. This CDR3 spans 13 amino acids. The germline V and J ends were trimmed by 0 bases and 6 bases, with 9 bases remaining between them. Germline CDR1 reads LNHDA; CDR2 reads SQIVND (reference sequence). Here the CDR3 reads CASSIDLESEQYF. The CDR3, as DNA: TGTGCCAGTAGTATAGATCTGGAGAGCGAGCAGTACTTC.

CDR3 nucleotides: TGTGCCAGCAGTTCACCGATACAGGCGATTATAACCTACAATGAGCAGTTCTTC. This gives the protein CASSSPIQAIITYNEQFF. V is TRBV28 and J is TRBJ2-1; D might be TRBD1 (5 bases). Trimming took 4 bases from V and 2 from J, leaving 21 bases between them. CDR3 length equals 18 residues. Germline CDR1 reads MDHEN; CDR2 reads SYDVKM.

J is TRBJ2-7 and V is TRBV29-1; D unclear. Germline V lookup: CDR1 SQVTM, CDR2 ANQGSEA. Trimming cost V 6 bases and J 3 bases, with 24 bases left between them. This CDR3 is 16 amino acids long. The CDR3 nucleotides read TGCAGCGTGGCCGAGGCCTACGGCGGCTTGCTCTACGAGCAGTACTTC. Protein: CSVAEAYGGLLYEQYF.

V usage is TRBV10-3 and J usage is TRBJ2-3, with TRBD1 identical over 7 bases. V lost 7 bases and J lost 1; bases outside the gene matches: 8. The CDR3 extends over 15 amino acids. The germline gives CDR1 ENHRY, CDR2 SYGVKD. The CDR3 here is CAINIHDRGTDTQYF. CDR3 DNA: TGTGCCATCAATATTCATGACAGGGGCACAGATACGCAGTATTTT.

The J gene is TRBJ1-2, the V gene TRBV5-8; 10 bases are shared with TRBD1. The germline V gene has CDR1 SGHTS and CDR2 YDEGEE. The CDR3 sequence is 15 residues long. The junction had 10 bases not matched to a gene; V was cut back by 3 bases and J by 8 bases. The CDR3 DNA reads TGTGCCAGCAGCTCCGGGACAGGGGTTCCTGGAGGCTACACCTTC. Its protein is CASSSGTGVPGGYTF.

The chain combines TRBV5-6 with TRBJ2-1, with TRBD2 matching 7 bases. V trimming: 0 bases; J trimming: 8 bases; junction bases outside the gene matches: 2. The CDR3 has 13 residues. Germline CDR1 is SGHDT and CDR2 is YYEEEE. CDR3 in amino acids: CASSLGRGDEQFF. The DNA for the CDR3 is TGTGCCAGCAGCTTGGGTCGGGGGGATGAGCAGTTCTTC.

J is TRBJ2-3 and V is TRBV19, with 8 nucleotides matching TRBD2. V lost 2 bases to trimming and J lost 2 bases; unmatched junction nucleotides: 9. The germline CDR1 and CDR2 sequences are LNHDA and SQIVND (reference sequence). The CDR3 runs to 17 residues. Here the CDR3 DNA reads TGTGCCAGTAGTATACAGGGCCGGACTAGCCCCACAGATACGCAGTATTTT. This translates into CASSIQGRTSPTDTQYF.

The rearrangement joins TRBV27 to TRBJ1-1, with 11 bases matching TRBD1. V trimming: 3 bases; J trimming: 9 bases; junction bases outside the gene matches: 3. CDR1 is MNHEY and CDR2 is SMNVEV in the germline V gene (reference sequence). The CDR3 is 13 residues long. The CDR3 region is CASSFRDRGKAFF. In DNA, the CDR3 is TGTGCCAGCAGTTTCCGGGACAGGGGGAAAGCTTTCTTT.

The gene calls are TRBV27 and TRBJ2-1; 12 bases align to TRBD2. Germline CDR1 is MNHEY and CDR2 is SMNVEV (reference sequence). With 6 bases clipped from V and 7 bases from J, the junction kept 7 bases outside the gene matches. CDR3 size: 15 residues. CDR3 DNA: TGTGCCAGCAGGCCGGGACTAGCGGGTCTGAATGAGCAGTTCTTC. This gives the protein CASRPGLAGLNEQFF.

The chain links TRBV10-3 to TRBJ2-7; tentative D call: TRBD1 (6 bases). V was clipped by 10 bases and J by 4 bases, with 14 bases between them. Germline CDR1 reads ENHRY; CDR2 reads SYGVKD. The length of the CDR3 is 12 residues. The CDR3 bases are TGTGCCACACAGGGATCTGAATACGAGCAGTACTTC. Translated: CATQGSEYEQYF.

The chain carries TRBV29-1 and TRBJ2-1, with 9 bases that match TRBD2. Germline V lookup: CDR1 SQVTM, CDR2 ANQGSEA. The junction had 4 bases not matched to a gene; V was cut back by 4 bases and J by 3 bases. The CDR3 consists of 14 residues. The CDR3 loop is CSVVLAGIYNEQFF. CDR3 bases: TGCAGCGTTGTGCTAGCGGGAATCTACAATGAGCAGTTCTTC.

The rearrangement links TRBV5-6 to TRBJ2-4, with 10 positions matching TRBD2. CDR1 SGHDT and CDR2 YYEEEE come from the germline V gene. This CDR3 is 16 amino acids long. V trimming: 0 bases; J trimming: 8 bases; junction bases outside the gene matches: 8. CDR3 protein: CASSLVASGSRDIQYF. The CDR3 DNA is TGTGCCAGCAGCTTGGTGGCTAGCGGGAGTCGTGACATTCAGTACTTC.

This chain joins TRBV25-1 and TRBJ2-1; TRBD2 aligns across 8 bases. From germline, CDR1 is MGHDK and CDR2 SYGVNS. The length of the CDR3 is 14 residues. V lost 3 bases to trimming and J lost 6 bases; unmatched junction nucleotides: 4. As DNA, the CDR3 is TGTGCCAGCAGTGACCCGACTAGCGTCAATGAGCAGTTCTTC. Its translation: CASSDPTSVNEQFF. The entire variable domain, with the rest obtained from reference TRBV25-1 and TRBJ2-1, is as follows: EADIYQTPRYLVIGTGKKITLECSQTMGHDKMYWYQQDPGMELHLIHYSYGVNSTEKGDLSSESTVSRIRTEHFPLTLESARPSHTSQYLCASSDPTSVNEQFFGPGTRLTVL.

This clone was seen just once. This sequence joins TRBV6-4 and TRBJ2-1, with 10 bases lining up with TRBD2. Germline loops: CDR1 MRHNA, CDR2 SNTAGT. There are 16 residues in the CDR3. After removal of 0 bases from V and 9 bases from J, the junction contained 8 bases not matched to a gene. This chain's CDR3 is CASSDSEREGLGEQFF. The CDR3, as DNA: TGTGCCAGCAGTGACTCGGAGCGGGAGGGCCTAGGTGAGCAGTTCTTC.

V and J are TRBV28 and TRBJ2-1; 9 bases are a match to TRBD2. CDR3 length: 14 residues. Germline V gene data show CDR1 as MDHEN and CDR2 as SYDVKM. J lost 6 bases, V lost 3 bases, and 3 bases had no gene match. CDR3 in DNA: TGTGCCAGCAGTTTCGTGACTAGCGGCAATGAGCAGTTCTTC. Translated, it gives CASSFVTSGNEQFF.

The chain uses TRBV29-1 and TRBJ2-1, with D tentatively TRBD1 (5 bases). The germline CDR1 and CDR2 sequences are SQVTM and ANQGSEA. The CDR3 loop spans 13 amino acids. Trimming pared 1 base from V and 11 bases from J, leaving 15 bases between. The chain's CDR3 is CSVEVPVQGKQFF. The CDR3 region has the DNA TGCAGCGTTGAAGTTCCAGTCCAGGGTAAGCAGTTCTTC.

The V and J genes are TRBV6-1 and TRBJ2-7; D unresolved. Trimming cost V 4 bases and J 5 bases, with 12 bases left between them. The germline gives CDR1 MNHNS, CDR2 SASEGT. CDR3 length: 13 residues. This CDR3 reads CASSVAPRDEQYF. In nucleotides, the CDR3 is TGTGCCAGCAGTGTCGCCCCCCGGGACGAGCAGTACTTC.

This rearrangement joins TRBV9 to TRBJ2-7, with D perhaps matching TRBD1 (8 bases). V was cut by 2 bases and J by 6 bases, with 24 bases left in between. CDR3 size: 17 residues. CDR1 and CDR2 (germline): SGDLS, YYNGEE. CDR3 region: CASSVQGAGAPLSEQYF. CDR3 DNA sequence: TGTGCCAGCAGCGTCCAGGGGGCGGGAGCGCCCCTAAGCGAGCAGTACTTC.

This clone has more than one count but fewer than ten. This chain joins TRBV19 and TRBJ2-7; TRBD1 matches 9 bases. Losses at the gene ends were 6 bases for V and 6 bases for J; bases not matched to a gene: 12. The length of the CDR3 is 15 residues. Germline V gene lookup returns CDR1 LNHDA and CDR2 SQIVND (reference sequence). CDR3 region: CASSPPGTGQLEQYF. The DNA of the CDR3 is TGTGCCAGTAGCCCCCCCGGGACAGGGCAACTCGAGCAGTACTTC.

The rearrangement joins TRBV2 to TRBJ1-2, with 7 bases aligning to TRBD1. Germline CDR1 reads SNHLY; CDR2 reads FYNNEI. V was clipped by 5 bases and J by 0 bases; unmatched bases: 6. CDR3 length: 15 residues. The DNA of the CDR3 is TGTGCCAGCAGTATCAGGACAGGAGCTAACTATGGCTACACCTTC. This sequence encodes CASSIRTGANYGYTF.

The chain couples TRBV7-6 to TRBJ2-2; 13 positions agree with TRBD2. After removal of 1 base from V and 6 bases from J, the junction contained 2 bases not matched to a gene. CDR3 length: 16 residues. Germline lookup yields CDR1 SGHVS and CDR2 FNYEAQ. CDR3 nucleotides: TGTGCCAGCAGCTTAGAGACTAGCGGGAGGCCCGGGGAGCTGTTTTTT. Translating gives CASSLETSGRPGELFF. Full variable domain (remainder filled in from reference TRBV7-6 and TRBJ2-2): GAGVSQSPRYKVTKRGQDVALRCDPISGHVSLYWYRQALGQGPEFLTYFNYEAQQDKSGLPNDRFSAERPEGSISTLTIQRTEQRDSAMYRCASSLETSGRPGELFFGEGSRLTVL.

The rearrangement uses TRBV7-2 and TRBJ1-1; D unclear. The germline gives CDR1 SGHTA, CDR2 FQGNSA. The CDR3 length is 11 residues. Trimming stripped 8 bases from V and 10 bases from J, with 14 bases between. CDR3 loop: CASAAGPLAFF. CDR3 DNA sequence: TGTGCCAGCGCAGCGGGCCCTTTAGCTTTCTTT.

This clone was observed once. This rearrangement joins TRBV5-5 to TRBJ2-2, with 9 bases aligning to TRBD2. The CDR3 extends over 16 amino acids. V shed 5 bases and J 7 bases; nucleotides not matched to a gene: 12. The germline CDR1 and CDR2 sequences are SGHKS and YYEKEE (reference sequence). CDR3 sequence: CASSPVSGSGGGELFF. Here the CDR3 DNA reads TGTGCCAGCAGTCCCGTTAGCGGGAGTGGCGGCGGGGAGCTGTTTTTT.

In this sample, this clone turned up once. The chain employs TRBV25-1 and TRBJ2-1, with 11 bases aligning to TRBD2. Per germline, CDR1 MGHDK and CDR2 SYGVNS. CDR3 length: 16 residues. J was trimmed by 3 bases and V by 7 bases; bases with no gene match: 8. The CDR3 region is CASTAPGTSGYNEQFF. The CDR3 DNA is TGTGCCAGCACCGCCCCCGGGACTAGCGGCTACAATGAGCAGTTCTTC.

J is TRBJ2-7 and V is TRBV7-8; a possible D gene is TRBD2 (6 bases). The germline V gene encodes CDR1 SGHVS and CDR2 FQNEAQ. V was clipped by 4 bases and J by 6 bases, with 16 bases between them. The CDR3 is made up of 14 amino acids. For the CDR3, the DNA is TGTGCCAGCAGCTCCGCAGGAGGGTCGTCCGAGCAGTACTTC. Its protein is CASSSAGGSSEQYF. Variable domain in full (rest from reference TRBV7-8 and TRBJ2-7): GAGVSQSPRYKVAKRGQDVALRCDPISGHVSLFWYQQALGQGPEFLTYFQNEAQLDKSGLPSDRFFAERPEGSVSTLKIQRTQQEDSAVYLCASSSAGGSSEQYFGPGTRLTVT.

The V call is TRBV27, the J call TRBJ2-3; no firm D call. The V and J ends lost 2 bases and 4 bases respectively, with 10 bases between them. The V gene's germline CDR1 is MNHEY and CDR2 SMNVEV (reference sequence). The CDR3 covers 14 residues. DNA for the CDR3: TGTGCCAGCAGTTTAGGGCAGGTCCCAGATACGCAGTATTTT. It specifies CASSLGQVPDTQYF.

The sample holds one count of this clone. CDR3 sequence (DNA): TGTGCCAGCTCACCGACTAGGAGCTACAATGAGCAGTTCTTC. Translation: CASSPTRSYNEQFF. The V call is TRBV18, the J call TRBJ2-1; TRBD2 might be the D (6 bases). Per germline, CDR1 KGHSH and CDR2 LQKENI. The CDR3 is 14 amino acids. Trimming removed 3 bases at V and 3 bases at J, with 9 bases between.